This entry concerns a single T cell receptor beta chain. CDR1 KGHSH and CDR2 LQKENI come from the germline V gene. Germline trimming cut 3 bases from V and 6 bases from J; bases unmatched to any gene: 12. CDR3 length: 19 amino acids. The sample originates from a study of blood T cell repertoires in COVID-19. Background on the study: Samples representing acute and convalescent COVID-19 were sourced from the United States, Italy and Spain. PBMCs, B-cell-depleted T cells, or T cells provided the cDNA or gDNA that made up the material.

Authors' data handling: Nucleated cell number was recorded as an estimate derived from reference gene primer amplification. This table comes from immunoSEQ multiplex PCR, and its TCRdb copy is limited to in-frame clones, with some not included. Clone size and V and J calls were adopted from that table, with D and trimming inferred from the DNA. The table includes 25,000 to 35,000 clones, roughly nine tenths detected once. The receptor comes from a human donor with active COVID-19. The donor label of this sample is uncertain. Sequencing input: peripheral blood. The V call is TRBV18, the J call TRBJ2-3; TRBD2 agrees at 16 bases. CDR3 DNA sequence: TGTGCCAGCTCACCGCTGCCGGGACTAGCGGGGGGGCTTACCGATACGCAGTATTTT. Translation gives CASSPLPGLAGGLTDTQYF.